This entry features one T cell receptor beta chain sequence. Data came from immunoSEQ multiplex PCR; TCRdb stores just in-frame clones and leaves some out. The sample holds 200,000 to 300,000 clones, about 85% seen once. The CDR3 loop spans 13 amino acids. Germline CDR1 is ENHRY and CDR2 is SYGVKD. The V gene lost 6 bases and the J gene lost 0 bases, with 9 bases spanning the gap. The sample belongs to a study of blood T cell repertoires in COVID-19. The J gene is TRBJ2-7, the V gene TRBV10-3; a weak D match, TRBD1 (5 bases). The TCR originated in a man aged 18 to 29 with active or convalescent COVID-19. The sequencing sample was made of peripheral blood. This CDR3 is CAIRTDSSYEQYF. For the CDR3, the DNA is TGTGCCATCAGAACCGACAGCTCCTACGAGCAGTACTTC.